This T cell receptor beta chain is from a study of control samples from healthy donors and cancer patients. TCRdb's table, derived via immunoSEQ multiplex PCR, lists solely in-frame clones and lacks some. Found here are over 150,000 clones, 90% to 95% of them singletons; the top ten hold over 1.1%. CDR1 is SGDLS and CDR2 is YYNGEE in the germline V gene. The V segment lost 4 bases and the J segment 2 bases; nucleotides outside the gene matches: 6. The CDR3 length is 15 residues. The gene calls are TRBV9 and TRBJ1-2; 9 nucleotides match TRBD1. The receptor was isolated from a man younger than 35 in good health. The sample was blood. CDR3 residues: CASSLRTGENYGYTF. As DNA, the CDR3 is TGTGCCAGCAGCCTCCGGACAGGGGAAAACTATGGCTACACCTTC.